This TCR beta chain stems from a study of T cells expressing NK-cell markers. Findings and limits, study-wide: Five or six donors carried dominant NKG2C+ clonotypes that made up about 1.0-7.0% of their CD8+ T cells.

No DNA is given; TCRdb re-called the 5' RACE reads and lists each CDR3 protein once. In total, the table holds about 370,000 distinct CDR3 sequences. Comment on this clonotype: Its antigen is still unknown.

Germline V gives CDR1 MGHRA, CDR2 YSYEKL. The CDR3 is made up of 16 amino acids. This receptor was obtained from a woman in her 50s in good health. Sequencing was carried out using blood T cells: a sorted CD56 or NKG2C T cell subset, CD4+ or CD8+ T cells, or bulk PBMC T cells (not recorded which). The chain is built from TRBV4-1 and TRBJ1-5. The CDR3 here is CASSQDPGNTYQPQHF.